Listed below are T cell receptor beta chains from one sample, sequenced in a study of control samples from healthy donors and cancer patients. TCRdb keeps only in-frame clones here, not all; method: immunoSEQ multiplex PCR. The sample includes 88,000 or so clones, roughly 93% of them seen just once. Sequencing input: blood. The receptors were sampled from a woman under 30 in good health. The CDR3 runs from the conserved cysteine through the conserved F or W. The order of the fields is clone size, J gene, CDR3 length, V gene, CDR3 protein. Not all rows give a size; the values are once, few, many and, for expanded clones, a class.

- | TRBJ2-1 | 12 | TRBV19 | CATSGPPKIQFF
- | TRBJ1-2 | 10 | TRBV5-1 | CGISRSGYTF
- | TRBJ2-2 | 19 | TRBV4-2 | CASSQAWSWSSGNTGELFF
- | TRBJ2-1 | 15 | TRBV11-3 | CASSLMTGTPNEQFF
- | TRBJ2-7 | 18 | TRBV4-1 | CASSQERPPGQGSGEQYF
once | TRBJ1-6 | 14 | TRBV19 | CASSTGQGNSPLHF
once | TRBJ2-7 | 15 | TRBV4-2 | CASSPSLAGGYEQYF
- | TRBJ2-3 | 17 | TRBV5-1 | CASSLAGRLDMTDTQYF
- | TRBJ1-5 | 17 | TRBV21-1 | CASREAGGRYSNQPQHF
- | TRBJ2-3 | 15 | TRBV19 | CASSTGVVGRDTQYF
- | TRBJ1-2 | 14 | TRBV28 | CASSLVLSNYGYTF
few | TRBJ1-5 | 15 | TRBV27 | CASSPSWMSNQPQHF
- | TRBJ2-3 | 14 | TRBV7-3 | CASSLNFVGDTQYF
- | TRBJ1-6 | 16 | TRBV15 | CATNQRGQGHQGSLHF
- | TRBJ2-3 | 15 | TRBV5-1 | CASSLELFLMDTQYF
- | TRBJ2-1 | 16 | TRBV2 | CASSEMGGMIYNEQFF
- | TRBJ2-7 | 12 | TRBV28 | CASNFLAGEQYF
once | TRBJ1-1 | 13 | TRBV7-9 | CASSLAGQAEAFF
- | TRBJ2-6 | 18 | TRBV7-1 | CASSTSYHEDKVGQRLTF
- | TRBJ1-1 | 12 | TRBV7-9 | CASSLGWDEAFF
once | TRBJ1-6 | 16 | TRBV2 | CASGITGGTYNSPLHF
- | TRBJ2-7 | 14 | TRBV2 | CASRTNRGPYEQYF
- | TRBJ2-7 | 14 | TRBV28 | CASSTPTGRYEQYF
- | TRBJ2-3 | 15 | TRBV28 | CASSPQYDYTDTQYF
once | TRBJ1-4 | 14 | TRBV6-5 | CASSFRSINEKLFF
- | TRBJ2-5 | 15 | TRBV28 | CASSLIGGREETQYF
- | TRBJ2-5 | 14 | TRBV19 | CASSMAGGRKTQYF
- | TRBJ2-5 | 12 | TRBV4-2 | CASSLTQETQYF
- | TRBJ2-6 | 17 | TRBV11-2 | CASSPLRTGGRANVLTF
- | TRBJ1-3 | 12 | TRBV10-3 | CAISHDGNTIYF
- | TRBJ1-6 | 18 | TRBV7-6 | CASSAHDRDSSYNSPLHF
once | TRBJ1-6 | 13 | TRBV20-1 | CSASPANGSPLHF
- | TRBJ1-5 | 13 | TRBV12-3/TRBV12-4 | CASSLNVGRSQHF
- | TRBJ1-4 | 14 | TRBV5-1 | CASRAGTGVEKLFF
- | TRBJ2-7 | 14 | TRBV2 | CASLRTSGGYEQYF
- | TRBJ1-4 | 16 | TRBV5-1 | CASSSWEPRTNEKLFF
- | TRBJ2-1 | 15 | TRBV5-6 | CASSFGTSGYNEQFF
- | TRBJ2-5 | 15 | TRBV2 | CASSGYSGMQETQYF
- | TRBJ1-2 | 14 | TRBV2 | CASSAVTTNYGYTF
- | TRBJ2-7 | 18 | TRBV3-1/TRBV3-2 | CASSQVLAGGLPAYEQYF
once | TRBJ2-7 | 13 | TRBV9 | CASSVAVSYEQYF
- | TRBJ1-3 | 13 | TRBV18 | CASSQQREGTIYF
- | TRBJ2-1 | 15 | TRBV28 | CASSPTGGDDNEQFF
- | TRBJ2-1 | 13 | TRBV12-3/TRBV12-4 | CASSPLGSNEQFF
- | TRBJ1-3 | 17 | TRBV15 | CATSRDRSPGSGNTIYF
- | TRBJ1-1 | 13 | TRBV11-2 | CASSLGWSPEAFF